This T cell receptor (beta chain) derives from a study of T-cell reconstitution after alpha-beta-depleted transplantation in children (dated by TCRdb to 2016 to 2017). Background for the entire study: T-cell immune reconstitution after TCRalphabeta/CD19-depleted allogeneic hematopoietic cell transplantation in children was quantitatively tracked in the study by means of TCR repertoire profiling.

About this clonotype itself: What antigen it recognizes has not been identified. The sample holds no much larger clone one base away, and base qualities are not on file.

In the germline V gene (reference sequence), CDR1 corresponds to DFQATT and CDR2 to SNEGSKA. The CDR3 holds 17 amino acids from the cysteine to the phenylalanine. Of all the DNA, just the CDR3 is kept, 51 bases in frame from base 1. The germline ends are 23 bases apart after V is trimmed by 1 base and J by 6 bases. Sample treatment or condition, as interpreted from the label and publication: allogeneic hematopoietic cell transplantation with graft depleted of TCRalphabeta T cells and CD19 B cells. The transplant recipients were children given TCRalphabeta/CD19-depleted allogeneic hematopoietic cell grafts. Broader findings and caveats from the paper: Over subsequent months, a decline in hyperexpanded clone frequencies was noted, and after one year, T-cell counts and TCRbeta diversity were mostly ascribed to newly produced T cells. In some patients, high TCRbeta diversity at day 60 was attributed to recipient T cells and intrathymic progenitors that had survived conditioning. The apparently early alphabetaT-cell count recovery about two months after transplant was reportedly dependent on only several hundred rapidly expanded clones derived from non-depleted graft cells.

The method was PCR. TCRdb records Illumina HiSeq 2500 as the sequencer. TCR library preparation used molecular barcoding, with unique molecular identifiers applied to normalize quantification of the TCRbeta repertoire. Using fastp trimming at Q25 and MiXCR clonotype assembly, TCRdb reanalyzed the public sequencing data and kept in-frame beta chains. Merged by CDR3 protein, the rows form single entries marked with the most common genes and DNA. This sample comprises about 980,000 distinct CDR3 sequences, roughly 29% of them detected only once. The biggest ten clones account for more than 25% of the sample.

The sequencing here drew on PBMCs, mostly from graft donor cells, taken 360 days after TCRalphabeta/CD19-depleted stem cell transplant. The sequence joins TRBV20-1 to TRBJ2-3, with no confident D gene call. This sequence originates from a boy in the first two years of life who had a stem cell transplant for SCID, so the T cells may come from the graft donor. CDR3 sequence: CSARVPFGGVKSDTQYF. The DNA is TGCAGTGCTAGAGTCCCTTTTGGTGGGGTAAAGTCTGATACGCAGTATTTT.